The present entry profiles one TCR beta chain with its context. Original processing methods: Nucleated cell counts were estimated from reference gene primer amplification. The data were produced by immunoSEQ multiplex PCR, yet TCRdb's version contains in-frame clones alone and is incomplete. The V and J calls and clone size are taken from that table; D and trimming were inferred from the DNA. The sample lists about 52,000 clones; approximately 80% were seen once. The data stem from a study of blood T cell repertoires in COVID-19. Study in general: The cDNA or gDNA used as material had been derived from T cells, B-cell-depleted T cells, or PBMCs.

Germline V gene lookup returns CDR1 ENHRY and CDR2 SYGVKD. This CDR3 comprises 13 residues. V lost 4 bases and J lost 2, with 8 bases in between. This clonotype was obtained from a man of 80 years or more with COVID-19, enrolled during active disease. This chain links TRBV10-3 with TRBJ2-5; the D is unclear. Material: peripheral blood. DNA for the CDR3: TGTGCCATCAGTGCCGACGGGCAAGAGACCCAGTACTTC. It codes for CAISADGQETQYF.